This is a list of T cell receptor beta chains from one sample in a study of Graves' ophthalmopathy and Graves' hyperthyroidism. In TCRdb, the multiplex PCR reads were re-called with MiXCR into one record per CDR3 protein. The sample has approximately 160,000 distinct CDR3 sequences, 39% seen once. Input material: peripheral blood. Every receptor here comes from a young man with Graves' ophthalmopathy. CDR3s include the opening cysteine and the closing phenylalanine or tryptophan. D genes are given only for firm matches. Only some rows state a clone size, as once, few, many or a class for expanded clones.

abundance,v_gene,j_gene,d_gene,CDR3aa,CDR3nt
many,TRBV6-5,TRBJ2-4,NA,CASVLRLSGDIQYF,TGTGCCAGCGTTTTGCGGCTATCAGGGGACATTCAGTACTTC
NA,TRBV6-2/TRBV6-3,TRBJ2-7,NA,CASSYSYGEQYF,TGTGCCAGCAGTTACTCATACGGTGAGCAGTACTTC
NA,TRBV28,TRBJ2-7,TRBD2,CASSFGNLAGTSYEQYF,TGTGCCAGCAGTTTTGGCAACTTAGCGGGAACGTCCTACGAGCAGTACTTC
many,TRBV7-2,TRBJ2-7,NA,CASSQSSYEQYF,TGTGCCAGCAGTCAAAGTTCCTACGAGCAGTACTTC
NA,TRBV6-1,TRBJ2-7,NA,CASSENFLEQGYHF,TGTGCCAGCAGTGAAAATTTTTTGGAGCAGGGGTATCACTTC
many,TRBV28,TRBJ2-5,TRBD1,CASGRDRDQETQYF,TGTGCCAGCGGGCGAGACAGGGACCAAGAGACCCAGTACTTC
once,TRBV12-3/TRBV12-4,TRBJ2-7,NA,CASPWQGAYEQYF,TGTGCCAGCCCCTGGCAGGGAGCCTACGAGCAGTACTTC
few,TRBV12-3/TRBV12-4,TRBJ2-2,NA,CASSLRRAGELFF,TGTGCCAGCAGTTTAAGGAGGGCCGGGGAGCTGTTTTTT
NA,TRBV6-5,TRBJ1-2,TRBD1,CASSLVPGDRVSDGYTF,TGTGCCAGCAGCTTAGTGCCGGGAGACAGGGTCTCCGACGGCTACACCTTC
NA,TRBV19,TRBJ1-1,NA,CASRLSGLNTEAFF,TGTGCCAGTAGGCTGAGTGGGCTGAACACTGAAGCTTTCTTT
NA,TRBV28,TRBJ2-3,TRBD2,CASSEREGGDTQYF,TGTGCCAGCAGCGAGCGGGAGGGTGGGGATACGCAGTATTTT
NA,TRBV20-1,TRBJ2-5,TRBD2,CSARVLAGAQETQYF,TGCAGTGCTAGAGTCCTAGCGGGAGCTCAAGAGACCCAGTACTTC
many,TRBV11-3,TRBJ2-7,NA,CASSLDTTVKHEQYF,TGTGCCAGCAGCTTAGATACCACAGTCAAGCACGAGCAGTACTTC
NA,TRBV7-2,TRBJ2-7,TRBD1,CASSPTGGNTYEQYF,TGTGCCAGCAGCCCTACAGGGGGCAATACCTACGAGCAGTACTTC
once,TRBV6-2/TRBV6-3,TRBJ2-7,TRBD1,CASIPRGGTGAYEQYF,TGTGCCAGCATCCCCAGGGGTGGGACAGGGGCCTACGAGCAGTACTTC
many,TRBV6-1,TRBJ1-5,NA,CASSEIIELQPQHF,TGTGCCAGCAGTGAAATAATAGAACTTCAGCCCCAGCATTTT
NA,TRBV27,TRBJ2-7,NA,CASRRTPTYEQYF,TGTGCCAGCAGACGGACTCCCACCTACGAGCAGTACTTC
many,TRBV6-5,TRBJ1-1,NA,CASSNSQGGTEAFF,TGTGCCAGCAGTAACAGTCAGGGAGGCACTGAAGCTTTCTTT
many,TRBV27,TRBJ2-7,TRBD1,CASSSRDSEQYF,TGTGCCAGCAGTAGCCGGGACAGCGAGCAGTACTTC
NA,TRBV7-2,TRBJ2-5,NA,CASSRDVETQYF,TGTGCCAGCAGCCGGGATGTGGAGACCCAGTACTTC
many,TRBV20-1,TRBJ1-5,TRBD1,CSARDPSGTGGIGSNQPQHF,TGCAGTGCTAGAGATCCGTCCGGGACAGGGGGTATCGGAAGCAATCAGCCCCAGCATTTT
NA,TRBV29-1,TRBJ1-2,NA,CSAPDSLGPMEDGYTF,TGCAGCGCCCCGGACAGTTTAGGGCCTATGGAAGACGGCTACACCTTC
NA,TRBV20-1,TRBJ1-2,TRBD1,CSAITTGWYGYTF,TGCAGTGCTATTACGACAGGGTGGTATGGCTACACCTTC
NA,TRBV19,TRBJ1-2,TRBD1,CASSLSGTGGAGYGYTF,TGTGCCAGTAGTCTCTCCGGGACAGGGGGCGCGGGCTATGGCTACACCTTC
NA,TRBV12-3/TRBV12-4,TRBJ1-1,NA,CASSHRVSAEAFF,TGTGCCAGCAGTCACAGGGTTTCGGCTGAAGCTTTCTTT
NA,TRBV6-2/TRBV6-3,TRBJ2-2,NA,CASSLYTGTGELFF,TGTGCCAGCAGTCTTTACACAGGGACCGGGGAGCTGTTTTTT
many,TRBV12-3/TRBV12-4,TRBJ2-7,TRBD2,CASSNLAGGFYEQYF,TGTGCCAGCAGTAACCTAGCGGGAGGCTTCTACGAGCAGTACTTC
NA,TRBV7-8,TRBJ2-2,TRBD2,CASRILASGMSGELFF,TGTGCCAGCCGTATCCTAGCTAGCGGGATGTCCGGGGAGCTGTTTTTT
few,TRBV12-3/TRBV12-4,TRBJ2-7,TRBD1,CASTPDRERYEQYF,TGTGCCAGCACCCCGGACAGGGAAAGGTACGAGCAGTACTTC
many,TRBV12-3/TRBV12-4,TRBJ1-2,NA,CASSPGNYGYTF,TGTGCCAGCAGTCCGGGAAACTATGGCTACACCTTC
NA,TRBV28,TRBJ1-5,TRBD1,CASSQGGESNQPQHF,TGTGCCAGCAGTCAGGGGGGGGAAAGCAATCAGCCCCAGCATTTT
many,TRBV6-2/TRBV6-3,TRBJ2-7,NA,CASSPRLGGDYEQYF,TGTGCCAGCAGCCCCCGGCTGGGGGGAGACTACGAGCAGTACTTC
many,TRBV4-1,TRBJ2-7,NA,CASSQDNAGYYEQYF,TGCGCCAGCAGCCAAGATAACGCGGGTTACTACGAGCAGTACTTC
NA,TRBV6-1,TRBJ2-6,NA,CASEPVTGANVLTF,TGTGCCAGTGAACCCGTAACTGGGGCCAACGTCCTGACTTTC
NA,TRBV6-5,TRBJ1-5,NA,CASSYSNKANQPQHF,TGTGCCAGCAGTTACTCGAACAAGGCCAATCAGCCCCAGCATTTT
many,TRBV2,TRBJ1-1,NA,CASSEGLGEPRAFF,TGTGCCAGCAGTGAGGGACTGGGGGAGCCCAGGGCTTTCTTT
NA,TRBV27,TRBJ2-5,NA,CASSTPRLQETQYF,TGTGCCAGCAGTACCCCGCGATTACAAGAGACCCAGTACTTC
NA,TRBV6-2/TRBV6-3,TRBJ1-5,NA,CASNLPSNNQPQHF,TGTGCCAGCAACCTCCCCTCGAACAATCAGCCCCAGCATTTT
NA,TRBV5-1,TRBJ2-6,NA,CASSFTPSGANVLTF,TGCGCCAGCAGCTTCACCCCATCCGGGGCCAACGTCCTGACTTTC
few,TRBV11-2,TRBJ2-5,NA,CASSFGVGETQYF,TGTGCCAGCAGCTTCGGGGTAGGGGAGACCCAGTACTTC
NA,TRBV6-1,TRBJ1-5,NA,CASSPFAGGQPQHF,TGTGCCAGCAGTCCCTTTGCGGGTGGGCAGCCCCAGCATTTT
many,TRBV6-2/TRBV6-3,TRBJ2-7,NA,CASLNTGNPSYEQYF,TGTGCCAGCCTTAATACAGGGAATCCCTCCTACGAGCAGTACTTC
NA,TRBV20-1,TRBJ1-2,NA,CSAREPTGGTGYTF,TGCAGTGCTAGAGAGCCAACAGGAGGAACTGGCTACACCTTC
many,TRBV4-1,TRBJ1-5,NA,CASSQGEGRYQPQHF,TGCGCCAGCAGCCAAGGGGAGGGGCGATACCAGCCCCAGCATTTT
NA,TRBV20-1,TRBJ2-7,NA,CSAHSYEQYF,TGCAGTGCACACAGCTACGAGCAGTACTTC
many,TRBV6-1,TRBJ2-5,NA,CASNDQPGTIETQYF,TGTGCCAGCAACGACCAACCTGGGACGATAGAGACCCAGTACTTC
NA,TRBV12-3/TRBV12-4,TRBJ1-2,NA,CASGNDFDYGYTF,TGTGCCAGCGGGAACGACTTTGACTATGGCTACACCTTC
NA,TRBV12-3/TRBV12-4,TRBJ2-7,TRBD2,CASSYNSGYEQYF,TGTGCCAGCAGTTATAATAGCGGGTACGAGCAGTACTTC
many,TRBV27,TRBJ2-7,NA,CASSLGTSTYEQYF,TGTGCCAGCAGTTTAGGGACATCCACCTACGAGCAGTACTTC
NA,TRBV11-2,TRBJ2-7,TRBD2,CASRLTSGGPSYEQYF,TGTGCCAGCAGGTTGACTAGCGGGGGACCGTCCTACGAGCAGTACTTC
NA,TRBV7-2,TRBJ2-7,TRBD2,CASSSTSGGVEQYF,TGTGCCAGCAGCTCTACTAGCGGGGGGGTGGAGCAGTACTTC
many,TRBV6-2/TRBV6-3,TRBJ1-2,NA,CASSYKGRSYGYTF,TGTGCCAGCAGTTACAAGGGGCGTTCCTATGGCTACACCTTC